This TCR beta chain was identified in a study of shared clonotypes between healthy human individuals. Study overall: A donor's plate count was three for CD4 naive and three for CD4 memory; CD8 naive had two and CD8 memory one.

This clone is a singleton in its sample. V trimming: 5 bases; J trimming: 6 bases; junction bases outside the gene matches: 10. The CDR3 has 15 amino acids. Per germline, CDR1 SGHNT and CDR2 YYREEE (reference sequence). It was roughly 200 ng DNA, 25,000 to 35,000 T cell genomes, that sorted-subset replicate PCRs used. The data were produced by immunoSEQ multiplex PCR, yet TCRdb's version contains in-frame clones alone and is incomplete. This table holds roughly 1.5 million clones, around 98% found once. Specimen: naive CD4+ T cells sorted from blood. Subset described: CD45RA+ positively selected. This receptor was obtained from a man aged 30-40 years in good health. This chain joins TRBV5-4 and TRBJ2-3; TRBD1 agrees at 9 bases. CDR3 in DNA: TGTGCCAGCAGTAGTCCCGGGACAGGGTTGGATACGCAGTATTTT. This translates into CASSSPGTGLDTQYF.